This record looks at one T cell receptor beta chain sequence and its context. These data belong to a study of blood T cell repertoires in COVID-19. The overall study: The samples span acute and convalescent COVID-19 from the United States, Italy and Spain. The cDNA or gDNA used as material had been derived from T cells, B-cell-depleted T cells, or PBMCs.

Trimming took 4 bases from V and 6 from J, leaving 13 bases between them. There are 15 residues in the CDR3. Per germline, CDR1 SNHLY and CDR2 FYNNEI. Original analysis: Amplification with reference gene primers provided the estimates of nucleated cell counts. Generated by immunoSEQ multiplex PCR, the TCRdb table keeps only in-frame clones and is missing some. V, J and clone size derive from that table, while D and trimming were established from the DNA sequence. This table holds fewer than 200,000 clones, approximately 79% found once. The receptor's source is a woman between 65 and 79 years old with acute or convalescent COVID-19. Material: peripheral blood. This chain uses TRBV2 with TRBJ1-6; D remains unclear. CDR3 sequence reads: CASSARGSLNSPLHF. The CDR3 coding sequence is TGTGCCAGCAGTGCAAGAGGATCCCTTAATTCACCCCTCCACTTT.